A selection of T cell receptor beta chains follows, all from one sample in a study of radiation and T cells in renal cell carcinoma. Clones were read by immunoSEQ multiplex PCR, and TCRdb kept only the in-frame ones, dropping some. The data contain tens of thousands of clones, approximately 86% of them singletons. This specimen consisted of blood, obtained from a patient whose treatment included radiotherapy and nephrectomy. Every receptor here comes from a woman between 50 and 59 years old with renal cell carcinoma. CDR3s include the opening cysteine and the closing phenylalanine or tryptophan. Each record gives: D gene, V gene, clone size, J gene, CDR3 DNA, CDR3 protein. A D gene is named only where the DNA matches it firmly. Expanded clones get a size class; other rows say once, few or many, or leave the size out.

D gene: .
V gene: TRBV11-2
clone size: .
J gene: TRBJ2-5
CDR3 DNA: TGTGCCAGCAGTCAAGCTAAAGAGACCCAGTACTTC
CDR3 protein: CASSQAKETQYF

D gene: TRBD2
V gene: TRBV7-2
clone size: .
J gene: TRBJ2-1
CDR3 DNA: TGTGCCAGCAGCTTAGCGACGGGACTAGTAGGTGAGCAGTTCTTC
CDR3 protein: CASSLATGLVGEQFF

D gene: TRBD1
V gene: TRBV27
clone size: few
J gene: TRBJ1-2
CDR3 DNA: TGTGCCAGCAGTATACAGGGGGCGCCCTATGGCTACACCTTC
CDR3 protein: CASSIQGAPYGYTF

D gene: .
V gene: TRBV7-9
clone size: .
J gene: TRBJ1-5
CDR3 DNA: TGTGCCAGCAGCTTGGACAGTTCCAATCAGCCCCAGCATTTT
CDR3 protein: CASSLDSSNQPQHF

D gene: .
V gene: TRBV27
clone size: .
J gene: TRBJ2-3
CDR3 DNA: TGTGCCAGCAGCCCCAGGCGAGCGGTAACAGATACGCAGTATTTT
CDR3 protein: CASSPRRAVTDTQYF

D gene: TRBD2
V gene: TRBV6-1
clone size: .
J gene: TRBJ2-1
CDR3 DNA: TGTGCCAGCAGTAGCGGGAGCTCCTACAATGAGCAGTTCTTC
CDR3 protein: CASSSGSSYNEQFF

D gene: .
V gene: TRBV6-5
clone size: .
J gene: TRBJ1-2
CDR3 DNA: TGTGCCAGCAAAACCGGAATCTATGGCTACACCTTC
CDR3 protein: CASKTGIYGYTF

D gene: .
V gene: TRBV27
clone size: .
J gene: TRBJ2-2
CDR3 DNA: TGTGCCAGCACTCATAGACCCGCAGAAACCACCGGGGAGCTGTTTTTT
CDR3 protein: CASTHRPAETTGELFF

D gene: TRBD1
V gene: TRBV14
clone size: .
J gene: TRBJ2-7
CDR3 DNA: TGTGCCAGCAGCCAAAGACAGGGTAGAATCTACGAGCAGTACTTC
CDR3 protein: CASSQRQGRIYEQYF

D gene: .
V gene: TRBV9
clone size: .
J gene: TRBJ2-7
CDR3 DNA: TGTGCCAGCAGCAGGGAGTTAATGGCCCACGAGCAGTACTTC
CDR3 protein: CASSRELMAHEQYF

D gene: .
V gene: TRBV18
clone size: .
J gene: TRBJ2-6
CDR3 DNA: TGTGCCAGCTCACCCGGGGGGGCCAACGTCCTGACTTTC
CDR3 protein: CASSPGGANVLTF

D gene: .
V gene: TRBV18
clone size: .
J gene: TRBJ1-2
CDR3 DNA: TGTGCCAGCTCCCAATTAGGGTCAGGGGATAACTATGGCTACACCTTC
CDR3 protein: CASSQLGSGDNYGYTF

D gene: TRBD2
V gene: TRBV30
clone size: .
J gene: TRBJ2-7
CDR3 DNA: TGTGCCTGGAGTGTATCGGGGGGGGTTGGTCTGCAGTACTTC
CDR3 protein: CAWSVSGGVGLQYF

D gene: .
V gene: TRBV6-6
clone size: .
J gene: TRBJ2-1
CDR3 DNA: TGTGCCAGCAGTTACTCGAATGGCCGGGAGCAGTTCTTC
CDR3 protein: CASSYSNGREQFF

D gene: .
V gene: TRBV19
clone size: .
J gene: TRBJ1-1
CDR3 DNA: TGTGCCAGTAGTATTGGGAGGGAACGGATAAACACTGAAGCTTTCTTT
CDR3 protein: CASSIGRERINTEAFF

D gene: .
V gene: TRBV7-9
clone size: .
J gene: TRBJ2-1
CDR3 DNA: TGTGCCAGCAGCTTAGGTCTAAGCGGCGACAATGAGCAGTTCTTC
CDR3 protein: CASSLGLSGDNEQFF

D gene: .
V gene: TRBV19
clone size: .
J gene: TRBJ2-2
CDR3 DNA: TGTGCCAGTAGTATAGACTCCGGGACTCTGAACACCGGGGAGCTGTTTTTT
CDR3 protein: CASSIDSGTLNTGELFF

D gene: .
V gene: TRBV7-2
clone size: .
J gene: TRBJ1-5
CDR3 DNA: TGTGCCAGCAGCTTAGGCGTCCGTCAGCCCCAGCATTTT
CDR3 protein: CASSLGVRQPQHF

D gene: .
V gene: TRBV7-2
clone size: .
J gene: TRBJ1-1
CDR3 DNA: TGTGCCAGCAGCTTAGGCCAGGTGGCGACTGAAGCTTTCTTT
CDR3 protein: CASSLGQVATEAFF

D gene: .
V gene: TRBV7-2
clone size: .
J gene: TRBJ2-3
CDR3 DNA: TGTGCCAGCAGCTGGGGGACGGGGAGGAGCACAGATACGCAGTATTTT
CDR3 protein: CASSWGTGRSTDTQYF

D gene: TRBD1
V gene: TRBV7-9
clone size: .
J gene: TRBJ1-3
CDR3 DNA: TGTGCCAGCAGCTCCGAAGGGGGCGCGGTTGGAAACACCATATATTTT
CDR3 protein: CASSSEGGAVGNTIYF

D gene: .
V gene: TRBV7-2
clone size: .
J gene: TRBJ1-4
CDR3 DNA: TGTGCCAGCAGCCCCCCGAGTAGCAGGAATACTAATGAAAAACTGTTTTTT
CDR3 protein: CASSPPSSRNTNEKLFF

D gene: TRBD1
V gene: TRBV7-2
clone size: .
J gene: TRBJ1-6
CDR3 DNA: TGTGCCAGCAGCATACGACAGGGTTGGGATTCACCCCTCCACTTT
CDR3 protein: CASSIRQGWDSPLHF

D gene: .
V gene: TRBV9
clone size: few
J gene: TRBJ1-2
CDR3 DNA: TGTGCCAGCAGCCCGGTTCCCTGGTTCTTAGGTGGCTACACCTTC
CDR3 protein: CASSPVPWFLGGYTF

D gene: .
V gene: TRBV7-9
clone size: .
J gene: TRBJ1-1
CDR3 DNA: TGTGCCAGCAGCCTCAGGGGAGAGCCTGAAGCTTTCTTT
CDR3 protein: CASSLRGEPEAFF

D gene: .
V gene: TRBV6-1
clone size: .
J gene: TRBJ2-7
CDR3 DNA: TGTGCCAGCAGTCCGGCGGGGACAGAAATCGGGGAGCAGTACTTC
CDR3 protein: CASSPAGTEIGEQYF

D gene: .
V gene: TRBV4-3
clone size: .
J gene: TRBJ1-1
CDR3 DNA: TGCGCCAGCAGCCAAGATTGGTTCGGCGGGAAAAACACTGAAGCTTTCTTT
CDR3 protein: CASSQDWFGGKNTEAFF

D gene: .
V gene: TRBV5-4
clone size: few
J gene: TRBJ1-1
CDR3 DNA: TGTGCCAGCAGCTGGGCGGGGAAGGACACTGAAGCTTTCTTT
CDR3 protein: CASSWAGKDTEAFF

D gene: .
V gene: TRBV6-5
clone size: once
J gene: TRBJ2-2
CDR3 DNA: TGTGCCAGCAGTTACTCAGGGACTTGGAACACCGGGGAGCTGTTTTTT
CDR3 protein: CASSYSGTWNTGELFF

D gene: .
V gene: TRBV10-3
clone size: .
J gene: TRBJ2-7
CDR3 DNA: TGTGCCATCAGTCCGCGGGGCACGGAATCCTACGAGCAGTACTTC
CDR3 protein: CAISPRGTESYEQYF

D gene: TRBD2
V gene: TRBV28
clone size: .
J gene: TRBJ2-7
CDR3 DNA: TGTGCCAGCAGCCAAATAGCGGGAGAGACCTACGAGCAGTACTTC
CDR3 protein: CASSQIAGETYEQYF

D gene: .
V gene: TRBV6-1
clone size: few
J gene: TRBJ2-4
CDR3 DNA: TGTGCCAGCAGTGTCAGGGGGGTGGGAAACATTCAGTACTTC
CDR3 protein: CASSVRGVGNIQYF

D gene: TRBD1
V gene: TRBV7-8
clone size: .
J gene: TRBJ1-5
CDR3 DNA: TGTGCCAGCAGCTCAAAACGGGACAGTTATAGCAATCAGCCCCAGCATTTT
CDR3 protein: CASSSKRDSYSNQPQHF

D gene: .
V gene: TRBV7-2
clone size: .
J gene: TRBJ1-5
CDR3 DNA: TGTGCCAGCAGCTTGTCGCAGGGAAGCCAGCCCCAGCATTTT
CDR3 protein: CASSLSQGSQPQHF

D gene: .
V gene: TRBV9
clone size: .
J gene: TRBJ1-2
CDR3 DNA: TGTGCCAGCAGCTCCGGACATCAGGGCTACACCTTC
CDR3 protein: CASSSGHQGYTF

D gene: .
V gene: TRBV11-1
clone size: .
J gene: TRBJ1-5
CDR3 DNA: TGTGCCAGCAGCTTATCAGGGGGCAATCAGCCCCAGCATTTT
CDR3 protein: CASSLSGGNQPQHF

D gene: TRBD2
V gene: TRBV19
clone size: .
J gene: TRBJ2-5
CDR3 DNA: TGTGCCAGTAGCTTCGGACTAGCGGGGGCGGAGACCCAGTACTTC
CDR3 protein: CASSFGLAGAETQYF

D gene: .
V gene: TRBV19
clone size: .
J gene: TRBJ2-7
CDR3 DNA: TGTGCCAGTAGGTCCCAGCAGACCTACGAGCAGTACTTC
CDR3 protein: CASRSQQTYEQYF

D gene: .
V gene: TRBV28
clone size: .
J gene: TRBJ1-2
CDR3 DNA: TGTGCCAGCAGTTTATTCGGCAGGGCCGGAAATGGCTACACCTTC
CDR3 protein: CASSLFGRAGNGYTF

D gene: .
V gene: TRBV7-9
clone size: .
J gene: TRBJ1-3
CDR3 DNA: TGTGCCAGCAACTATAATACAGGAAACACCATATATTTT
CDR3 protein: CASNYNTGNTIYF

D gene: TRBD1
V gene: TRBV7-9
clone size: .
J gene: TRBJ1-4
CDR3 DNA: TGTGCCAGCAGCCGATATGGACAGGGGGCCTATGAAAAACTGTTTTTT
CDR3 protein: CASSRYGQGAYEKLFF

D gene: .
V gene: TRBV9
clone size: .
J gene: TRBJ1-2
CDR3 DNA: TGTGCCAGCAGCCCCGAGGCGCAGAACTATGGCTACACCTTC
CDR3 protein: CASSPEAQNYGYTF

D gene: .
V gene: TRBV19
clone size: .
J gene: TRBJ2-7
CDR3 DNA: TGTGCCAGTGGTTGGCAGGGGAGATACGAGCAGTACTTC
CDR3 protein: CASGWQGRYEQYF

D gene: .
V gene: TRBV5-1
clone size: .
J gene: TRBJ2-2
CDR3 DNA: TGCGCCAGCAGCCTCCCCGGGGCCGCGAACACCGGGGAGCTGTTTTTT
CDR3 protein: CASSLPGAANTGELFF

D gene: TRBD1
V gene: TRBV19
clone size: once
J gene: TRBJ1-4
CDR3 DNA: TGTGCCAGTAGTAAGGGGGCAGGGTTCGTCACTAATGAAAAACTGTTTTTT
CDR3 protein: CASSKGAGFVTNEKLFF

D gene: TRBD2
V gene: TRBV5-4
clone size: .
J gene: TRBJ2-7
CDR3 DNA: TGTGCCAGCAGCCCAGGACTAGCGGGAGAGTACGAGCAGTACTTC
CDR3 protein: CASSPGLAGEYEQYF